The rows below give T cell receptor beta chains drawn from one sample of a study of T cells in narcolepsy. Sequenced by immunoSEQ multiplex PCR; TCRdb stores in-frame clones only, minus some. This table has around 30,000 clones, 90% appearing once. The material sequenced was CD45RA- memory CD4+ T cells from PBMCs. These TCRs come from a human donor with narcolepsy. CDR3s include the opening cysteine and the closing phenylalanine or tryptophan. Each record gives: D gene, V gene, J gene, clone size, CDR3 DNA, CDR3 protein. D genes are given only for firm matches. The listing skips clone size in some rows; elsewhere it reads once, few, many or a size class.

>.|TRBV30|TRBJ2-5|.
TGTGCCTGGAGTGTAAGAACCGGGACGCCGCGGTCAGAGACCCAGTACTTC
CAWSVRTGTPRSETQYF
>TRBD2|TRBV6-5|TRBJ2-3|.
TGTGCCAGCAACCCTAGCGGGGGGGCAGATACGCAGTATTTT
CASNPSGGADTQYF
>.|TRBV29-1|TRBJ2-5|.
TGCAGCGTTGGGGCGGGGCAAGAGACCCAGTACTTC
CSVGAGQETQYF
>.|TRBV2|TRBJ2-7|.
TGTGCCAGCAGCGGGACCTCCTACGAGCAGTACTTC
CASSGTSYEQYF
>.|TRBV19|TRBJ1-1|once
TGTGCCAGTAGTATAGCAGGGGCGGCTTTCTTT
CASSIAGAAFF
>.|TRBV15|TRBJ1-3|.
TGTGCCACCAGCAGAGCGGGCAGTTCTACGGGAAACACCATATATTTT
CATSRAGSSTGNTIYF
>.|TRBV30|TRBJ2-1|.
TGTGCCTGGGAGGCGACGAGCTCCTACAATGAGCAGTTCTTC
CAWEATSSYNEQFF
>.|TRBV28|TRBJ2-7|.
TGTGCCAGCAGTTTAGGTGGAGGGCAGGGTGCCTACGAGCAGTACTTC
CASSLGGGQGAYEQYF
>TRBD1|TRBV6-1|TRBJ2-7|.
TGTGCCAGCTACAGACAGGGGGGGAACGAGCAGTACTTC
CASYRQGGNEQYF
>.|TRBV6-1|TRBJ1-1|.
TGTGCCAGCAGTGAGAGGCGGCAGAACACTGAAGCTTTCTTT
CASSERRQNTEAFF
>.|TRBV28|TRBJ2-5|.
TGTGCCTCCCAGGGAGGAACGGAGACCCAGTACTTC
CASQGGTETQYF
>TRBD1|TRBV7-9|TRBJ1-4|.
TGTGCCAGCAGCACCCGACAGGGTAATGAAAAACTGTTTTTT
CASSTRQGNEKLFF
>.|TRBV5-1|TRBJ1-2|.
TGCGCCAGCAGCCTAGACAGTCCCTATGGCTACACCTTC
CASSLDSPYGYTF
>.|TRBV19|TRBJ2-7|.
TGTGCCAGTAGTAAGAGTCGGGGCACCTACGAGCAGTACTTC
CASSKSRGTYEQYF
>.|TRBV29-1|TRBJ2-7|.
TGCAGCGCCGGGACGGGGAGCTCCTACGAGCAGTACTTC
CSAGTGSSYEQYF
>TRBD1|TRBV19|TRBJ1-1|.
TGTGCCAGTAGTCCTCAGCCGACAGGGGTAAACACTGAAGCTTTCTTT
CASSPQPTGVNTEAFF
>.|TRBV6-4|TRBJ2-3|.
TGTGCCAGCAGTGATGGGGGAGATACGCAGTATTTT
CASSDGGDTQYF
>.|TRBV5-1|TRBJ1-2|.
TGCGCCACCTCCGGGACGGACGGCTTATGGGGCTACACCTTC
CATSGTDGLWGYTF
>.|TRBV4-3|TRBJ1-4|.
TGCGCCAGCAGCCAAGATCGGCCGGGCTCAACTAATGAAAAACTGTTTTTT
CASSQDRPGSTNEKLFF
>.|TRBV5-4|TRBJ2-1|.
TGTGCCAGCAGCTTGGAAGGGTCCTACAATGAGCAGTTCTTC
CASSLEGSYNEQFF
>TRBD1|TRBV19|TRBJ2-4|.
TGTGCCAGTAGTTCGGACAGGGGGGAGATTGGCATTCAGTACTTC
CASSSDRGEIGIQYF
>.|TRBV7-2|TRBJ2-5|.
TGTGCCAGCAGCCCATTTGGGGAAGAGACCCAGTACTTC
CASSPFGEETQYF
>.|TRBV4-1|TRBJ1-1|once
TGCGCCAGCAGCCAAGATAGGGGTGAAGCTTTCTTT
CASSQDRGEAFF
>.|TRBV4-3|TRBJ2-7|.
TGCGCCAGCAGCCCGGGATGGGGGGCCGGGTCCTACGAGCAGTACTTC
CASSPGWGAGSYEQYF
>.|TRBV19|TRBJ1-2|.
TGTGCCACTACGGGAAGACAGATCGATGGCTACACCTTC
CATTGRQIDGYTF
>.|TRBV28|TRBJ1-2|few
TGTGCCAGCAGTTCGGTACAACGGCAGGGAGGAGGCTACACCTTC
CASSSVQRQGGGYTF